This entry concerns a single T cell receptor beta chain. The antigen remains undetermined. The V gene lost 1 base and the J gene lost 3 bases, with 6 bases spanning the gap. The germline gives CDR1 LNHDA, CDR2 SQIVND (reference sequence). CDR3 length: 13 residues. The data were obtained in a study of cytomegalovirus exposure and HLA in healthy donors. Study-level points and caveats: The only immune exposure information that was available was CMV serostatus. Previous analysis showed most TCR beta V segments were productive about 90% or about 30% of the time.

Primers: 60 Vbeta forward and 13 Jbeta reverse. Produced via immunoSEQ multiplex PCR; TCRdb's table is partial and in-frame only. Of about 200,000 clones listed, approximately 80% are singletons. This receptor was obtained from a woman aged 25 to 39 in good health and CMV-seropositive. This chain links TRBV19 with TRBJ1-1; D remains ambiguous. The sample consisted of PBMCs. CDR3: CASSIVADTEAFF. The CDR3 DNA is TGTGCCAGTAGTATAGTGGCAGACACTGAAGCTTTCTTT.